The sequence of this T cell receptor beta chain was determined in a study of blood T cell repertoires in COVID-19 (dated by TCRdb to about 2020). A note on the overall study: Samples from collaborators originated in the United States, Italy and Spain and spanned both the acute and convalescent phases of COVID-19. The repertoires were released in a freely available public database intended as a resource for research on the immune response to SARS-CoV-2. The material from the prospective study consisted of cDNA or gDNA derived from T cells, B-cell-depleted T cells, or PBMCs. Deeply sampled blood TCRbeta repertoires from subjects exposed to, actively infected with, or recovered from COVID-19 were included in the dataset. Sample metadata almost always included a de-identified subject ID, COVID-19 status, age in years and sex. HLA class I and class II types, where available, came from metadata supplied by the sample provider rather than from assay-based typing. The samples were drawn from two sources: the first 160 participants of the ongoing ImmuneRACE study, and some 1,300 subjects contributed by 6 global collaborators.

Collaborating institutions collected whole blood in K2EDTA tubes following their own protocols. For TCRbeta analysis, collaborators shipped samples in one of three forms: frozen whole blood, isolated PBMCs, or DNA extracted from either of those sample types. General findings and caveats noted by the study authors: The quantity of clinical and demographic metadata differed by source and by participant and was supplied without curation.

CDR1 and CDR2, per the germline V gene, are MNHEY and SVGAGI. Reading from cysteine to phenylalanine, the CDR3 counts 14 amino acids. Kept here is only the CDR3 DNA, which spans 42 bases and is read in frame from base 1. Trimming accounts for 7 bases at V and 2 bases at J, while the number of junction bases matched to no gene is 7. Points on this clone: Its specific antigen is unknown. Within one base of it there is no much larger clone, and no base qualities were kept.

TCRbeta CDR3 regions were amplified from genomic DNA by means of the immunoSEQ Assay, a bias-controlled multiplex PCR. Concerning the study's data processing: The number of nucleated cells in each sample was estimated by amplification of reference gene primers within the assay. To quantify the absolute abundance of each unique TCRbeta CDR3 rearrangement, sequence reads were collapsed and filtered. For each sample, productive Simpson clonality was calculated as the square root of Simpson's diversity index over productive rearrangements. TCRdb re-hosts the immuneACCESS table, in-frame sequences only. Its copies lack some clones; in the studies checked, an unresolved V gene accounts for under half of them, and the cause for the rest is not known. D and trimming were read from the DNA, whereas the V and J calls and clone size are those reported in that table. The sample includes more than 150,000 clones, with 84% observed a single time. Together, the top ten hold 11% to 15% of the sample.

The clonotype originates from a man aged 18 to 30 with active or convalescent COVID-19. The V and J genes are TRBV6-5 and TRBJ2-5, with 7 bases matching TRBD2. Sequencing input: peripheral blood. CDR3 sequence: CASTRTSVQETQYF. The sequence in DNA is TGTGCCAGCACACGAACTAGCGTTCAAGAGACCCAGTACTTC.